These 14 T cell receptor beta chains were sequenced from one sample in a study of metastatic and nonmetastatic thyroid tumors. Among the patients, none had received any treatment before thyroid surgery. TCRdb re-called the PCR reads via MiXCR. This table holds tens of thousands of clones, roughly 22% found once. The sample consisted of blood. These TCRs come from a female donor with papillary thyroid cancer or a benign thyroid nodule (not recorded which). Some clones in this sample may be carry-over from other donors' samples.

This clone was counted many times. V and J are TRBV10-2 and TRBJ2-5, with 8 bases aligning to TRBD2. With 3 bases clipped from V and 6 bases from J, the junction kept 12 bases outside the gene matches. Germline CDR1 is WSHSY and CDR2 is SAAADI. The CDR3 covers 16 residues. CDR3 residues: CASSDLPGGGIQTQYF. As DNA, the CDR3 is TGCGCCAGCAGTGATCTTCCGGGAGGGGGGATTCAGACCCAGTACTTC.

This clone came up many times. For the CDR3, the DNA is TGTGCCAGTAGTAATTTCTACGAGCAGTACTTC. This encodes CASSNFYEQYF. This chain joins TRBV19 and TRBJ2-7; D gene unclear. From germline, CDR1 is LNHDA and CDR2 SQIVND (reference sequence). The CDR3 loop spans 11 amino acids. V shed 4 bases and J shed 3 bases, with 4 bases lying between them.

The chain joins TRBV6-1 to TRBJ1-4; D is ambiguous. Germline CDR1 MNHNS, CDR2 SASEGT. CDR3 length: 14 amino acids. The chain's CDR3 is CASDTRGVREKLFF. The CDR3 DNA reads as TGTGCAAGCGACACACGGGGAGTTCGGGAAAAACTGTTTTTT.

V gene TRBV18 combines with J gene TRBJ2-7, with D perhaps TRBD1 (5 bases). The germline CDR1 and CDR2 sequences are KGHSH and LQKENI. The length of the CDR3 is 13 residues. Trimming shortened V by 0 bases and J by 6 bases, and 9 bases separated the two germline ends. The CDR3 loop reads CASSPPTGPEQYF. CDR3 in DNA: TGTGCCAGCTCACCACCTACAGGCCCCGAGCAGTACTTC.

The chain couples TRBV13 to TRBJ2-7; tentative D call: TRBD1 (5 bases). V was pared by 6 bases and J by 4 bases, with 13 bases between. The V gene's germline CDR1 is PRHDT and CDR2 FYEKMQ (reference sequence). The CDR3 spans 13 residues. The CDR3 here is CASRSDTSYEQYF. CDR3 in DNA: TGTGCCAGCAGGTCGGACACGTCATACGAGCAGTACTTC.

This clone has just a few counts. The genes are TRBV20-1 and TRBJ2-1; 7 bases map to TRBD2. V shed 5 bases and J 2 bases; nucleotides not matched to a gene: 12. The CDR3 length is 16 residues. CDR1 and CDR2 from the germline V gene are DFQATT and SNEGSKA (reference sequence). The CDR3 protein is CSAPPLAGRTYNEQFF. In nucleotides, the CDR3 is TGCAGTGCTCCTCCTCTAGCCGGGAGGACCTACAATGAGCAGTTCTTC.

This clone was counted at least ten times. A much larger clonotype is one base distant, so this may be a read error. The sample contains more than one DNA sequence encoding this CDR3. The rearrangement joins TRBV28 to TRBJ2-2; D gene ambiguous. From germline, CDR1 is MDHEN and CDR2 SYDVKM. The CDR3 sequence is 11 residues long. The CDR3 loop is CASSFPGELFF. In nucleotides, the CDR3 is TGTGCCAGCAGTTTCCCCGGTGAGCTGTTTTTT.

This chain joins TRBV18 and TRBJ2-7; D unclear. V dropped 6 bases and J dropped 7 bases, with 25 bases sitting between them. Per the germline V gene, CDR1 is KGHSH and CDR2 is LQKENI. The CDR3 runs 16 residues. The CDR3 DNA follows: TGTGCCAGCTCCCTCACGGTGCCAGGCAATCCTCGTGAGCAGTACTTC. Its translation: CASSLTVPGNPREQYF. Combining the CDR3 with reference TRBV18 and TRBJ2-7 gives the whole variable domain NAGVMQNPRHLVRRRGQEARLRCSPMKGHSHVYWYRQLPEEGLKFMVYLQKENIIDESGMPKERFSAEFPKEGPSILRIQQVVRGDSAAYFCASSLTVPGNPREQYFGPGTRLTVT.

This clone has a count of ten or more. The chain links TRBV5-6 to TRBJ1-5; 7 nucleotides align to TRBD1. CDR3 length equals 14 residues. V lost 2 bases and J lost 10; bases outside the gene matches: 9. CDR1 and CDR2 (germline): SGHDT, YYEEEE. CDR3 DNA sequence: TGTGCCAGCAGCTTAGGCAGGGACAGAGGACCCCAGCATTTT. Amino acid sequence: CASSLGRDRGPQHF.

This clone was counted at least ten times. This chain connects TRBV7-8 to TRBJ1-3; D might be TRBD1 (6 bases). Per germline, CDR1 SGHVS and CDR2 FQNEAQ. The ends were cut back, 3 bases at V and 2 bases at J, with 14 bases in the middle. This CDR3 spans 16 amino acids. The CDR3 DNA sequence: TGTGCCAGCAGCTTCAGTCCAGGGGTAGCTGGAAACACCATATATTTT. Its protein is CASSFSPGVAGNTIYF.

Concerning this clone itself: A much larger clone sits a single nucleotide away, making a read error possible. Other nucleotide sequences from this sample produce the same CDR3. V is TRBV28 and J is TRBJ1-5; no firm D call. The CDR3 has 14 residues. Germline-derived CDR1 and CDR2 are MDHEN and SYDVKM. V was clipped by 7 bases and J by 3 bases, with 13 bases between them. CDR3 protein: CASIVGQANQPQHF. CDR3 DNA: TGTGCCAGCATTGTAGGGCAAGCCAATCAGCCCCAGCATTTT. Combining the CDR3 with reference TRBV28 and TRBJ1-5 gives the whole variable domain DVKVTQSSRYLVKRTGEKVFLECVQDMDHENMFWYRQDPGLGLRLIYFSYDVKMKEKGDIPEGYSVSREKKERFSLILESASTNQTSMYLCASIVGQANQPQHFGDGTRLSIL.

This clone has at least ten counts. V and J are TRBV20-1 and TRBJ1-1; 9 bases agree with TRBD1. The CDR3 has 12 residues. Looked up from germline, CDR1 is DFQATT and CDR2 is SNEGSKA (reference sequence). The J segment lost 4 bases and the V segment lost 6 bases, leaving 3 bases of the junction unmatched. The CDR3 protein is CSAPDRGTEAFF. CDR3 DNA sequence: TGCAGTGCCCCGGACAGGGGCACTGAAGCTTTCTTT.

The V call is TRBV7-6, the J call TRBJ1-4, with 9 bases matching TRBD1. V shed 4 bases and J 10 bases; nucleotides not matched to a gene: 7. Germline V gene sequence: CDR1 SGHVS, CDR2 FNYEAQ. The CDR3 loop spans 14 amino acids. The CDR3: CASSSGTGPGKLFF. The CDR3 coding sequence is TGTGCCAGCAGCTCCGGGACAGGGCCGGGAAAACTGTTTTTT.

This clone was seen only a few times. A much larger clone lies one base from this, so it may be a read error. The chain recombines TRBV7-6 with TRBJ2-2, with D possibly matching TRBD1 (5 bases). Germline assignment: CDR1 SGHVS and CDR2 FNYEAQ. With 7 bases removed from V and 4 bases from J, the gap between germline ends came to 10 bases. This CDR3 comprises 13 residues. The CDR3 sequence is CASIPGPTGELFF. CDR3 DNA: TGTGCCAGCATCCCAGGGCCCACCGGGGAGCTGTTTTTT.